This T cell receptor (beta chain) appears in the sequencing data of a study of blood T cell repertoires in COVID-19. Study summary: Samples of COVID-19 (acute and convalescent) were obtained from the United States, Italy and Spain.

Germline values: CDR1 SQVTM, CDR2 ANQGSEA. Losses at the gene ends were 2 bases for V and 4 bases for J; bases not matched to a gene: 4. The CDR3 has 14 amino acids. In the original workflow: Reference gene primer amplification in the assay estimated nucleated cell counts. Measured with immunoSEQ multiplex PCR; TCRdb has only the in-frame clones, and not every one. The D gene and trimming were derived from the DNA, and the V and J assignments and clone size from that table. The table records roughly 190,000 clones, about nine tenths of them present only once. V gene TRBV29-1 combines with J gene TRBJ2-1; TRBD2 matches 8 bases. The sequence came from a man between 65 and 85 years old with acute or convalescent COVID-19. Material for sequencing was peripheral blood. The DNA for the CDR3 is TGCAGCGTTGAACGGCGGGGGGATTACAATGAGCAGTTCTTC. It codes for CSVERRGDYNEQFF.